The 13 T cell receptor beta chains below were found in one sample sequenced in a study of Tregs in tolerant kidney transplant recipients. Clones were read by immunoSEQ multiplex PCR, and TCRdb kept only the in-frame ones, dropping some. In the table there are about 69,000 clones, around 90% of which are singletons. Sequencing used CD4+ T cells from blood, obtained before the transplant. Every receptor here comes from a human donor who received a combined kidney and bone marrow transplant.

The chain employs TRBV2 and TRBJ1-2; D call uncertain. Germline CDR1 is SNHLY and CDR2 is FYNNEI. This CDR3 comprises 14 residues. Trimming shortened V by 5 bases and J by 2 bases, and 12 bases separated the two germline ends. The chain's CDR3 is CASSPQRINYGYTF. For the CDR3, the DNA is TGTGCCAGCAGTCCCCAGCGGATAAACTATGGCTACACCTTC.

V usage is TRBV7-2 and J usage is TRBJ1-3, with D hard to call. There are 14 residues in the CDR3. Trimming took off 7 bases at V and 0 bases at J, with 10 bases between the two ends. Looked up from germline, CDR1 is SGHTA and CDR2 is FQGNSA. The CDR3 loop is CASTEFHSGNTIYF. The DNA of the CDR3 is TGTGCCAGCACCGAGTTCCACTCTGGAAACACCATATATTTT.

The chain carries TRBV5-6 and TRBJ1-5; tentatively, D is TRBD1 (5 bases). Germline V CDR1 and CDR2: SGHDT, YYEEEE. This CDR3 is built from 14 residues. V was shortened by 1 base and J by 6 bases, with 11 bases between the two germline ends. The DNA of the CDR3 is TGTGCCAGCAGCTTGATCCAGGGCACTCAGCCCCAGCATTTT. It translates to CASSLIQGTQPQHF. The full variable domain, completed using reference TRBV5-6 and TRBJ1-5, is DAGVTQSPTHLIKTRGQQVTLRCSPKSGHDTVSWYQQALGQGPQFIFQYYEEEERQRGNFPDRFSGHQFPNYSSELNVNALLLGDSALYLCASSLIQGTQPQHFGDGTRLSIL.

The chain has TRBV7-9 and TRBJ2-5, with a possible D match to TRBD2 (6 bases). CDR1 is SEHNR and CDR2 is FQNEAQ in the germline V gene (reference sequence). V was pared by 5 bases and J by 4 bases, with 17 bases between. The CDR3 is made up of 15 amino acids. The CDR3: CASSPYVGGGETQYF. The CDR3 DNA reads as TGTGCCAGCAGCCCGTACGTGGGAGGAGGAGAGACCCAGTACTTC.

The chain is built from TRBV28 and TRBJ2-1; 11 nucleotides match TRBD2. Germline V gene lookup returns CDR1 MDHEN and CDR2 SYDVKM. The CDR3 runs 15 residues. V shed 3 bases and J 10 bases; nucleotides not matched to a gene: 8. CDR3 loop: CASSFSSGGNLEQFF. CDR3 coding DNA: TGTGCCAGCAGTTTCTCTAGCGGGGGGAACCTGGAGCAGTTCTTC.

The J gene is TRBJ2-7, the V gene TRBV25-1; 12 nucleotides agree with TRBD2. V lost 5 bases to trimming and J lost 2 bases; unmatched junction nucleotides: 4. This CDR3 spans 15 amino acids. CDR1 MGHDK and CDR2 SYGVNS come from the germline V gene. The CDR3 DNA follows: TGTGCCAGCAGTCCCTCTAGCGGGAGGGCCTACGAGCAGTACTTC. This gives the protein CASSPSSGRAYEQYF.

The chain uses TRBV6-6 and TRBJ1-5; TRBD1 matches 9 bases. J gave up 4 bases and V 2 bases, and 0 bases lay outside the gene matches. Germline CDR1 reads MNHNY; CDR2 reads SVGAGI (reference sequence). There are 14 residues in the CDR3. The CDR3 bases are TGTGCCAGCAGTTACGGACAGGGGAATCAGCCCCAGCATTTT. Translating gives CASSYGQGNQPQHF.

This rearrangement joins TRBV7-9 to TRBJ1-5; 7 bases line up with TRBD1. Germline CDR1 is SEHNR and CDR2 is FQNEAQ (reference sequence). The CDR3 spans 17 residues. Trimming at V came to 1 base and at J to 5 bases, leaving 11 bases not matched to a gene. CDR3: CASSLVYSDRDYQPQHF. The CDR3 DNA reads as TGTGCCAGCAGCTTAGTGTACTCAGACAGGGATTATCAGCCCCAGCATTTT.

The V call is TRBV7-2, the J call TRBJ2-5, with 10 bases identical to TRBD1. V was clipped by 1 base and J by 5 bases; unmatched bases: 4. Germline V lookup: CDR1 SGHTA, CDR2 FQGNSA. This CDR3 spans 15 amino acids. The CDR3 spells CASSLEGTGEETQYF. The CDR3 DNA is TGTGCCAGCAGCTTAGAAGGGACAGGGGAGGAGACCCAGTACTTC.

The rearrangement uses TRBV7-2 and TRBJ1-4; D is uncertain. The CDR3 runs 13 residues. V lost 1 base, J lost 8 bases, and 8 bases lay in between. Germline-derived CDR1 and CDR2 are SGHTA and FQGNSA. The CDR3 sequence is CASSLGSGEKLFF. CDR3 nucleotides: TGTGCCAGCAGCTTAGGGAGCGGGGAAAAACTGTTTTTT.

The chain uses TRBV28 and TRBJ2-2, with 7 positions matching TRBD1. This CDR3 is built from 15 residues. J gave up 7 bases and V 6 bases, and 11 bases lay outside the gene matches. Germline V gene sequence: CDR1 MDHEN, CDR2 SYDVKM. The CDR3 reads CASSQGPNRGGELFF. The CDR3 DNA is TGTGCCAGCAGCCAGGGTCCCAACAGGGGCGGGGAGCTGTTTTTT.

This chain uses TRBV5-1 with TRBJ2-3; D is undetermined. This CDR3 has 13 amino acids. Per germline, CDR1 SGHRS and CDR2 YFSETQ. The ends were cut back, 0 bases at V and 4 bases at J, with 6 bases in the middle. This chain's CDR3 is CASSLAFADTQYF. In DNA, the CDR3 is TGCGCCAGCAGCTTGGCCTTCGCAGATACGCAGTATTTT.

J is TRBJ1-5 and V is TRBV5-1; 7 nucleotides match TRBD1. V lost 0 bases to trimming and J lost 7 bases; unmatched junction nucleotides: 7. In germline, CDR1 is SGHRS, CDR2 YFSETQ. This CDR3 spans 15 amino acids. The CDR3 DNA sequence: TGCGCCAGCAGCTTGGAGCCGAAAGGGGGCCAGCCCCAGCATTTT. It is translated as CASSLEPKGGQPQHF.